These T cell receptor beta chains were read from a single sample in a study of blood T cell repertoires in COVID-19. The assay was immunoSEQ multiplex PCR, and TCRdb's table has in-frame clones only and misses some. The table has under 100,000 clones, around 87% seen once. The sequenced sample consisted of peripheral blood. The receptors shown here come from a human donor in a cohort sampled during active COVID-19. Both conserved end residues are part of each CDR3. D genes are given only for firm matches. Clone size is given for some rows only: seen once, a few or many times, or a class if the clone is expanded.

CDR3: CASSLDPGGEKLFF
DNA: TGTGCCAGCAGCTTGGACCCGGGAGGTGAAAAACTGTTTTTT
size: once
V: TRBV5-6
D: -
J: TRBJ1-4

CDR3: CASSQEAKNRGPGEKLFF
DNA: TGCGCCAGCAGCCAAGAGGCGAAGAACAGGGGGCCAGGGGAAAAACTGTTTTTT
size: -
V: TRBV4-1
D: TRBD1
J: TRBJ1-4

CDR3: CASSLTFGGDLVNEQFF
DNA: TGTGCCAGCAGCTTAACGTTTGGGGGGGACCTGGTAAATGAGCAGTTCTTC
size: -
V: TRBV7-3
D: TRBD2
J: TRBJ2-1

CDR3: CATSRDQGTEAFF
DNA: TGTGCCACCAGCAGAGATCAGGGCACTGAAGCTTTCTTT
size: -
V: TRBV15
D: -
J: TRBJ1-1

CDR3: CASSLQQGRTEAFF
DNA: TGTGCCAGCAGTTTACAACAGGGGAGGACTGAAGCTTTCTTT
size: -
V: TRBV28
D: TRBD1
J: TRBJ1-1

CDR3: CASSDGQVNEQFF
DNA: TGTGCCAGTAGCGATGGACAGGTCAATGAGCAGTTCTTC
size: -
V: TRBV19
D: TRBD1
J: TRBJ2-1

CDR3: CASSFGYNEQFF
DNA: TGTGCCAGCAGTTTCGGCTACAATGAGCAGTTCTTC
size: -
V: TRBV27
D: -
J: TRBJ2-1

CDR3: CSVEAVIGLSDGYTF
DNA: TGCAGCGTTGAAGCAGTTATCGGACTGTCCGATGGCTACACCTTC
size: -
V: TRBV29-1
D: -
J: TRBJ1-2

CDR3: CASSLSGLYEQYF
DNA: TGTGCCAGCAGTTTAAGCGGGCTCTACGAGCAGTACTTC
size: -
V: TRBV28
D: -
J: TRBJ2-7

CDR3: CASSRRTGGGTEAFF
DNA: TGTGCCAGCAGCCGAAGGACTGGGGGGGGCACTGAAGCTTTCTTT
size: -
V: TRBV2
D: -
J: TRBJ1-1

CDR3: CASSQQGSSGNTIYF
DNA: TGTGCCAGCAGCCAACAGGGGAGCTCTGGAAACACCATATATTTT
size: -
V: TRBV14
D: -
J: TRBJ1-3

CDR3: CASSRQGRNTYEQYF
DNA: TGTGCCAGCAGTCGACAGGGTAGAAATACCTACGAGCAGTACTTC
size: -
V: TRBV27
D: TRBD1
J: TRBJ2-7

CDR3: CASSTTGEYGYTF
DNA: TGTGCCAGTAGTACCACAGGGGAATATGGCTACACCTTC
size: -
V: TRBV19
D: TRBD1
J: TRBJ1-2

CDR3: CASSLDRVRGNEQFF
DNA: TGTGCCAGCAGCTTAGACAGGGTAAGAGGTAATGAGCAGTTCTTC
size: once
V: TRBV11-2
D: -
J: TRBJ2-1

CDR3: CASSQSGRKETQYF
DNA: TGTGCCAGCAGCCAGTCCGGGAGGAAAGAGACCCAGTACTTC
size: -
V: TRBV7-7
D: TRBD2
J: TRBJ2-5

CDR3: CATAPGQGAYEQYF
DNA: TGTGCCACCGCCCCGGGACAGGGGGCATACGAGCAGTACTTC
size: -
V: TRBV19
D: TRBD1
J: TRBJ2-7

CDR3: CASNPSGLSSYNEQFF
DNA: TGTGCCAGTAATCCTAGCGGACTTAGCTCCTACAATGAGCAGTTCTTC
size: -
V: TRBV19
D: TRBD2
J: TRBJ2-1

CDR3: CASSLGGRAMNTEAFF
DNA: TGTGCCAGCAGCTTGGGAGGCAGGGCAATGAACACTGAAGCTTTCTTT
size: -
V: TRBV5-6
D: -
J: TRBJ1-1

CDR3: CASSLTWQGYNEQFF
DNA: TGTGCCAGCAGCTTAACGTGGCAGGGGTACAATGAGCAGTTCTTC
size: -
V: TRBV7-3
D: -
J: TRBJ2-1

CDR3: CASSQEPGQINQPQHF
DNA: TGTGCCAGCAGCCAAGAGCCGGGACAGATAAATCAGCCCCAGCATTTT
size: -
V: TRBV3-1/TRBV3-2
D: TRBD1
J: TRBJ1-5

CDR3: CATRTSGGHNEQFF
DNA: TGTGCCACCAGGACTAGCGGGGGGCACAATGAGCAGTTCTTC
size: -
V: TRBV15
D: TRBD2
J: TRBJ2-1

CDR3: CASSPTPTGGNEQFF
DNA: TGTGCCAGCAGCCCCACCCCCACAGGGGGCAATGAGCAGTTCTTC
size: -
V: TRBV9
D: TRBD1
J: TRBJ2-1

CDR3: CASSEVSSSGNTIYF
DNA: TGTGCCAGCAGTGAAGTTTCGAGCTCTGGAAACACCATATATTTT
size: few
V: TRBV2
D: -
J: TRBJ1-3

CDR3: CASSRTLDEQFF
DNA: TGCGCCAGCAGCAGGACTCTCGATGAGCAGTTCTTC
size: -
V: TRBV5-1
D: -
J: TRBJ2-1

CDR3: CASIPTDRGRYGYTF
DNA: TGTGCCAGTATCCCAACCGATAGGGGAAGGTATGGCTACACCTTC
size: once
V: TRBV19
D: -
J: TRBJ1-2

CDR3: CASTGTADEQYF
DNA: TGCGCCAGCACCGGGACAGCAGACGAGCAGTACTTC
size: once
V: TRBV5-1
D: TRBD1
J: TRBJ2-7

CDR3: CASSLSTGTGSGYTF
DNA: TGTGCCAGCAGTTTAAGCACCGGGACAGGGAGTGGCTACACCTTC
size: -
V: TRBV28
D: TRBD1
J: TRBJ1-2

CDR3: CASRPGLAGYEQYF
DNA: TGTGCCAGCAGACCGGGACTAGCGGGGTACGAGCAGTACTTC
size: -
V: TRBV27
D: TRBD2
J: TRBJ2-7

CDR3: CASSQDNGFTNMNTEAFF
DNA: TGTGCCAGCAGCCAAGATAATGGTTTCACTAACATGAACACTGAAGCTTTCTTT
size: -
V: TRBV14
D: -
J: TRBJ1-1

CDR3: CASSLAPDSPLHF
DNA: TGTGCCAGCAGTTTAGCCCCCGATTCACCCCTCCACTTT
size: -
V: TRBV12-3/TRBV12-4
D: -
J: TRBJ1-6

CDR3: CASSVGQGSQPQHF
DNA: TGTGCCAGCAGCGTAGGACAGGGGAGTCAGCCCCAGCATTTT
size: -
V: TRBV9
D: TRBD1
J: TRBJ1-5

CDR3: CASSLNAGGASTDTQYF
DNA: TGTGCCAGCAGCTTAAACGCGGGGGGCGCTAGCACAGATACGCAGTATTTT
size: -
V: TRBV7-3
D: TRBD2
J: TRBJ2-3

CDR3: CASRTRGANTEAFF
DNA: TGTGCCAGCAGGACCCGGGGGGCGAACACTGAAGCTTTCTTT
size: -
V: TRBV11-2
D: -
J: TRBJ1-1

CDR3: CASSWGQGAERQTGYTF
DNA: TGTGCCAGCAGCTGGGGACAGGGGGCGGAAAGGCAAACTGGCTACACCTTC
size: -
V: TRBV5-4
D: TRBD1
J: TRBJ1-2

CDR3: CASSPKGTGNTIYF
DNA: TGTGCCAGCTCACCCAAGGGGACTGGAAACACCATATATTTT
size: -
V: TRBV18
D: -
J: TRBJ1-3

CDR3: CASSVSDRGLNYGYTF
DNA: TGTGCCAGCAGCGTATCGGACAGGGGGCTTAACTATGGCTACACTTTC
size: -
V: TRBV9
D: TRBD1
J: TRBJ1-2

CDR3: CASSLSGPRVDQYF
DNA: TGTGCCAGCAGTTTATCTGGCCCCAGGGTTGATCAGTACTTC
size: -
V: TRBV27
D: -
J: TRBJ2-4

CDR3: CASSVEGASNEKLFF
DNA: TGTGCCAGCAGCGTAGAAGGAGCTTCGAATGAAAAACTGTTTTTT
size: -
V: TRBV9
D: -
J: TRBJ1-4

CDR3: CASSPTPDTAYEQYF
DNA: TGCGCCAGCAGCCCGACCCCGGACACAGCCTACGAGCAGTACTTC
size: -
V: TRBV5-1
D: -
J: TRBJ2-7

CDR3: CASSLGQGNYGYTF
DNA: TGTGCCAGCAGCTTGGGACAGGGGAACTATGGCTACACCTTC
size: -
V: TRBV5-4
D: TRBD1
J: TRBJ1-2

CDR3: CASSQAQGRLSYEQYF
DNA: TGTGCCAGCAGCCAAGCACAGGGGCGTCTCTCCTACGAGCAGTACTTC
size: few
V: TRBV14
D: TRBD1
J: TRBJ2-7

CDR3: CASSPSGGRTDTQYF
DNA: TGTGCCAGCAGTCCTAGCGGGGGCCGCACAGATACGCAGTATTTT
size: -
V: TRBV11-2
D: TRBD2
J: TRBJ2-3

CDR3: CASSGGPGNTQYF
DNA: TGCGCCAGCAGTGGGGGTCCAGGGAATACGCAGTATTTT
size: -
V: TRBV10-1
D: -
J: TRBJ2-3

CDR3: CASSLIPGQNTEAFF
DNA: TGTGCCAGCAGTCTGATACCGGGACAGAACACTGAAGCTTTCTTT
size: -
V: TRBV3-1/TRBV3-2
D: -
J: TRBJ1-1

CDR3: CASSQPGTGDTGELFF
DNA: TGTGCCAGCAGCCAACCCGGGACAGGGGACACCGGGGAGCTGTTTTTT
size: -
V: TRBV7-9
D: TRBD1
J: TRBJ2-2

CDR3: CASRGQFYEQYF
DNA: TGTGCCAGCAGAGGACAGTTCTACGAGCAGTACTTC
size: -
V: TRBV2
D: -
J: TRBJ2-7

CDR3: CASSSPGNQYEQYF
DNA: TGTGCCAGTAGTTCCCCCGGGAACCAATACGAGCAGTACTTC
size: -
V: TRBV19
D: -
J: TRBJ2-7

CDR3: CASQGQGREQYF
DNA: TGTGCCAGCCAGGGACAGGGACGCGAGCAGTACTTC
size: -
V: TRBV5-5
D: TRBD1
J: TRBJ2-7

CDR3: CASSDRGQNNEKLFF
DNA: TGCGCCAGCAGCGACAGGGGCCAGAATAATGAAAAACTGTTTTTT
size: -
V: TRBV4-1
D: TRBD1
J: TRBJ1-4

CDR3: CVRGPGQGPVSGNTIYF
DNA: TGTGTCAGAGGACCGGGACAGGGCCCCGTCTCTGGAAACACCATATATTTT
size: -
V: TRBV7-5
D: -
J: TRBJ1-3

CDR3: CASREAGRTDTQYF
DNA: TGTGCCAGCAGAGAAGCGGGGCGCACAGATACGCAGTATTTT
size: -
V: TRBV6-1
D: TRBD2
J: TRBJ2-3

CDR3: CASSLAGFGTEAFF
DNA: TGTGCCAGCAGCTTAGCAGGGTTCGGCACTGAAGCTTTCTTT
size: -
V: TRBV11-2
D: -
J: TRBJ1-1